This is a list of T cell receptor beta chains from one sample in a study of T cell responses to AZD1222 COVID-19 vaccine. The protocol was immunoSEQ multiplex PCR, while the TCRdb copy is restricted to in-frame clones and leaves out a portion. The table shows over 110,000 clones, with approximately 90% occurring only once. This material consisted of peripheral blood, taken on day 0 of AZD1222 vaccination. The origin of the receptors is an adult in good health. CDR3s include the opening cysteine and the closing phenylalanine or tryptophan. A D gene is named only where the DNA matches it firmly. Clone size, where shown, is once, few, many, or a class for clones that have expanded.

d_call	j_call	clone_size	v_call	cdr3_nt	cdr3_aa
NA	TRBJ2-6	NA	TRBV27	TGTGCCAGCAGTTTGCGGAGCGGTTACTCTGGGGCCAACGTCCTGACTTTC	CASSLRSGYSGANVLTF
NA	TRBJ2-2	NA	TRBV3-1/TRBV3-2	TGTGCCAGCAGCCAAGAGCCGAGCGGACTGAACACCGGGGAGCTGTTTTTT	CASSQEPSGLNTGELFF
NA	TRBJ2-5	NA	TRBV4-3	TGCGCCAGCAGCCAAAGGCTAGCCCGGGAGACCCAGTACTTC	CASSQRLARETQYF
NA	TRBJ1-6	NA	TRBV7-3	TGTGCCAGCAGCTTCGGGGGGCTCGGGTCACCCCTCCACTTT	CASSFGGLGSPLHF
NA	TRBJ1-4	NA	TRBV28	TGTGCCCGCAGGCGGGGGGGGGCGAGTGAAAAACTGTTTTTT	CARRRGGASEKLFF
NA	TRBJ1-6	few	TRBV9	TGTGCCAGCAGCGTAGCGGAGGGGGCACCCCTCCACTTT	CASSVAEGAPLHF
NA	TRBJ1-2	NA	TRBV7-9	TGTGCCAGCCGGACCCTGGGCGGCTCTAACTATGGCTACACCTTC	CASRTLGGSNYGYTF
NA	TRBJ1-6	NA	TRBV27	TGTGCCAGCGGGCGGATTGGAGGGACTTTGAGATCACCCCTCCACTTT	CASGRIGGTLRSPLHF
NA	TRBJ2-1	NA	TRBV19	TGTGCCAGTAGTATGATCCCGACAGGCTCCTACAATGAGCAGTTCTTC	CASSMIPTGSYNEQFF
NA	TRBJ1-2	NA	TRBV7-3	TGTGCCAGCAGCTTAACGTCAGGGAACGGCTACACCTTC	CASSLTSGNGYTF
TRBD1	TRBJ1-2	NA	TRBV5-4	TGTGCCAGCAGCCCGGGAGGCAGGGGGACAGATGGCTACACCTTC	CASSPGGRGTDGYTF
TRBD2	TRBJ2-5	NA	TRBV7-2	TGTGCCAGCAGCTTAGGCCCTCACAGGGGTAGCGGGAGTGAGGAGACCCAGTACTTC	CASSLGPHRGSGSEETQYF
TRBD1	TRBJ1-1	NA	TRBV9	TGTGCCAGCAGCGCTTCCGGGACAGGGGTGACTGAAGCTTTCTTT	CASSASGTGVTEAFF
NA	TRBJ1-1	NA	TRBV18	TGTGCCAGCTCACCATCTCAGGGAGGGATGAACACTGAAGCTTTCTTT	CASSPSQGGMNTEAFF
TRBD2	TRBJ2-5	NA	TRBV4-2	TGTGCCAGCAGCCCGCTGTTCGGGCCTAGCGGGGCCCAAGAGACCCAGTACTTC	CASSPLFGPSGAQETQYF
NA	TRBJ2-2	few	TRBV6-5	TGTGCCAGCGGTAGGGGGTATACCGGGGAGCTGTTTTTT	CASGRGYTGELFF
NA	TRBJ1-2	NA	TRBV11-1	TGTGCCAGCAGCTTCGGACTGGGCGGTGGCTACACCTTC	CASSFGLGGGYTF
NA	TRBJ1-3	NA	TRBV11-2	TGTGCCAGCAGCTTAGCTTCTGGAAACACCATATATTTT	CASSLASGNTIYF
NA	TRBJ2-7	NA	TRBV2	TGTGCCAGCGCTCCTCAAGCCTACGAGCAGTACTTC	CASAPQAYEQYF